These T cell receptor beta chains were read from a single sample in a study of response to subunit inactivated influenza vaccine. TCRdb used MiXCR to reprocess the RT-PCR reads, holding one entry per CDR3 protein. Here the sample spans roughly 520,000 distinct CDR3 sequences, 25% being singletons. The sample consisted of CD4+ T cells sorted from PBMCs, taken roughly 5 days after vaccination. These receptor sequences come from a man in his fifties who received an inactivated influenza vaccine. Each CDR3 is given with its conserved first and last residue. Each record gives: clone size, V gene, J gene, D gene, CDR3 protein, CDR3 DNA. D genes are given only for firm matches. Where a row states a size, it is once, few, many or the class of an expanded clone; other rows omit it.

clone_size: .
v_call: TRBV24-1
j_call: TRBJ1-5
d_call: .
cdr3_aa: CATSDLKGQPQHF
cdr3_nt: TGTGCCACCAGTGATTTAAAGGGACAGCCCCAGCATTTT

clone_size: .
v_call: TRBV6-2/TRBV6-3
j_call: TRBJ2-1
d_call: .
cdr3_aa: CASRGGGGHEQFF
cdr3_nt: TGTGCCAGCAGGGGAGGGGGGGGTCATGAGCAGTTCTTC

clone_size: .
v_call: TRBV24-1
j_call: TRBJ2-7
d_call: TRBD2
cdr3_aa: CATQRGGGYEQYF
cdr3_nt: TGTGCCACCCAACGGGGCGGGGGTTACGAGCAGTACTTC

clone_size: .
v_call: TRBV6-6
j_call: TRBJ1-1
d_call: .
cdr3_aa: CASRMTENTEAFF
cdr3_nt: TGTGCCAGCAGGATGACGGAGAACACTGAAGCTTTCTTT

clone_size: few
v_call: TRBV7-9
j_call: TRBJ1-6
d_call: .
cdr3_aa: CASSLAFEGNSPLHF
cdr3_nt: TGTGCCAGCAGCTTAGCGTTCGAAGGGAATTCACCCCTCCACTTT

clone_size: .
v_call: TRBV2
j_call: TRBJ2-3
d_call: TRBD2
cdr3_aa: CASTPGLAVMTYADTQYF
cdr3_nt: TGTGCCAGCACCCCGGGACTAGCGGTCATGACGTATGCAGATACGCAGTATTTT

clone_size: many
v_call: TRBV5-1
j_call: TRBJ2-6
d_call: .
cdr3_aa: CASSLGGSGANVLTF
cdr3_nt: TGCGCCAGCAGCTTGGGTGGCTCTGGGGCCAACGTCCTGACTTTC

clone_size: .
v_call: TRBV20-1
j_call: TRBJ2-1
d_call: .
cdr3_aa: CSALANEQFF
cdr3_nt: TGCAGTGCACTAGCAAATGAGCAGTTCTTC

clone_size: .
v_call: TRBV12-3/TRBV12-4
j_call: TRBJ2-5
d_call: .
cdr3_aa: CASSPTEVETQYF
cdr3_nt: TGTGCCAGCAGTCCGACGGAGGTAGAGACCCAGTACTTC

clone_size: .
v_call: TRBV5-5
j_call: TRBJ2-7
d_call: TRBD1
cdr3_aa: CASSLADRVYYEQYF
cdr3_nt: TGTGCCAGCAGCTTGGCGGACAGGGTGTACTACGAGCAGTACTTC

clone_size: .
v_call: TRBV5-1
j_call: TRBJ2-3
d_call: TRBD2
cdr3_aa: CASSTRAGVPPDTQYF
cdr3_nt: TGCGCCAGCAGCACAAGAGCGGGAGTCCCGCCGGATACGCAGTATTTT

clone_size: .
v_call: TRBV7-3
j_call: TRBJ1-3
d_call: .
cdr3_aa: CASSLTQGNTIYF
cdr3_nt: TGTGCCAGCAGCTTAACTCAGGGAAACACCATATATTTT

clone_size: .
v_call: TRBV5-1
j_call: TRBJ2-1
d_call: .
cdr3_aa: CASSDLGAMGEQFF
cdr3_nt: TGCGCCAGCAGCGATCTAGGGGCAATGGGTGAGCAGTTCTTC

clone_size: few
v_call: TRBV6-2/TRBV6-3
j_call: TRBJ2-7
d_call: .
cdr3_aa: CASSYPSQDKYF
cdr3_nt: TGTGCCAGCAGTTACCCCAGCCAGGACAAGTACTTC

clone_size: .
v_call: TRBV10-3
j_call: TRBJ2-7
d_call: .
cdr3_aa: CAISESVGSYEQYF
cdr3_nt: TGTGCCATCAGTGAGTCGGTCGGCTCCTACGAGCAGTACTTC